This T cell receptor beta chain was identified during a study of siplizumab effects on memory and regulatory T cells. General study results and limits: Controls had approximately 27% Treg-derived mappable alloreactive CD4+ clones on average, versus approximately 70% with siplizumab. Researchers could map only a minor fraction of alloreactive clones to unstimulated subsets.

About this clone itself: Its antigen is not known.

Trimming cost V 7 bases and J 8 bases, with 27 bases left between them. The germline gives CDR1 SNHLY, CDR2 FYNNEI. There are 17 residues in the CDR3. Here immunoSEQ multiplex PCR was the method, and the copy in TCRdb shows in-frame clones only, minus some. The sample gives 50,000 to 55,000 clones, over 90% of which show up once; 15% to 20% is in the top ten. This sequence was found in a human donor in good health. Source material: CD8+ T cells sorted from blood. This chain joins TRBV2 and TRBJ2-1; D possibly corresponds to TRBD2 (6 bases). The CDR3 nucleotides are TGTGCCAGCAACGCGGTCGCCGGGAGACGTATCATGGATGAGCAGTTCTTC. Residues: CASNAVAGRRIMDEQFF.